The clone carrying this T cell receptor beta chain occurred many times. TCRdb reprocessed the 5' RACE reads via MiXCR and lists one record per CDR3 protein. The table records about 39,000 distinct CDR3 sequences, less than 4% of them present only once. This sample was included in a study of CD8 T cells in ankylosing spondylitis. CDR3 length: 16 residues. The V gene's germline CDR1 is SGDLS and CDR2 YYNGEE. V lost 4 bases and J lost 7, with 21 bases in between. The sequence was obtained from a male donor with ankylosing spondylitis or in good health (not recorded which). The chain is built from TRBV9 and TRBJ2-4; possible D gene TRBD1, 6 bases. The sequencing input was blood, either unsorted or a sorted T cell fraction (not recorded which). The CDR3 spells CASSKRDTLGSNIQYF. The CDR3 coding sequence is TGTGCCAGCAGCAAAAGGGACACCCTAGGATCGAACATTCAGTACTTC.